Reported below is one T cell receptor (beta chain). These data belong to a study of blood T cell repertoires in COVID-19. Overall study context: Sample material is recorded as cDNA or gDNA derived from T cells, B-cell-depleted T cells, or PBMCs.

The germline CDR1 and CDR2 sequences are MNHEY and SVGAGI. This CDR3 region has 15 residues. V was shortened by 2 bases and J by 5 bases, with 13 bases between the two germline ends. Data came from immunoSEQ multiplex PCR; TCRdb stores just in-frame clones and leaves some out. Counted here are around 26,000 clones, around nine tenths occurring once; the ten biggest clones make up under 10%. The chain joins TRBV6-5 to TRBJ2-1; no firm D call. Sequencing was carried out using peripheral blood. The TCR originated in a human donor with active COVID-19. The donor label of this sample is uncertain. The CDR3: CASSYRRIGDNEQFF. The CDR3, as DNA: TGTGCCAGCAGTTACCGGAGAATAGGAGACAATGAGCAGTTCTTC.